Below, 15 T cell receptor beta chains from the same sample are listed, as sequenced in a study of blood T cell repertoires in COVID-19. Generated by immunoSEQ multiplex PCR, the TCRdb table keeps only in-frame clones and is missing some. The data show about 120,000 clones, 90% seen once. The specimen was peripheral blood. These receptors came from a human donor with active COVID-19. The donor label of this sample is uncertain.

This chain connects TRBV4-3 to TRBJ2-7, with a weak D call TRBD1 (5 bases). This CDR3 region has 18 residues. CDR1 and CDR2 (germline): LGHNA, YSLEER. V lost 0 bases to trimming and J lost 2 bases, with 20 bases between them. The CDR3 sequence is CASSQERSPHIRAYEQYF. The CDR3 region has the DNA TGCGCCAGCAGCCAAGAAAGATCGCCGCACATCAGGGCCTACGAGCAGTACTTC.

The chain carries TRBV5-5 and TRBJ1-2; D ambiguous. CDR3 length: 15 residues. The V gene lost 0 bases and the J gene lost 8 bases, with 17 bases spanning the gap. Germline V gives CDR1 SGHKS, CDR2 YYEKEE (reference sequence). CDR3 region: CASSLAPELSWGYTF. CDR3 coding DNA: TGTGCCAGCAGCTTGGCACCGGAGCTAAGCTGGGGCTACACCTTC.

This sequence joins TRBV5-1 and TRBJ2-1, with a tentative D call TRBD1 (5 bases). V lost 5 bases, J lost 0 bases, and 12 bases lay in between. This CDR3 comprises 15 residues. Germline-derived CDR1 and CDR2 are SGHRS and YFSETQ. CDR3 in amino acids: CASRPDTSSYNEQFF. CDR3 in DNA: TGCGCCAGCAGGCCGGACACGAGCTCCTACAATGAGCAGTTCTTC.

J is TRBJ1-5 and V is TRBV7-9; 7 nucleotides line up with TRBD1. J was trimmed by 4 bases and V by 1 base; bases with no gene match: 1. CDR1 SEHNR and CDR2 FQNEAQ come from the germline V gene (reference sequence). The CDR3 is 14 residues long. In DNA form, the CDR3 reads TGTGCCAGCAGCTTAGAGACAGGGAATCAGCCCCAGCATTTT. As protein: CASSLETGNQPQHF. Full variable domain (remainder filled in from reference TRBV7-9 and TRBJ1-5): DTGVSQNPRHKITKRGQNVTFRCDPISEHNRLYWYRQTLGQGPEFLTYFQNEAQLEKSRLLSDRFSAERPKGSFSTLEIQRTEQGDSAMYLCASSLETGNQPQHFGDGTRLSIL.

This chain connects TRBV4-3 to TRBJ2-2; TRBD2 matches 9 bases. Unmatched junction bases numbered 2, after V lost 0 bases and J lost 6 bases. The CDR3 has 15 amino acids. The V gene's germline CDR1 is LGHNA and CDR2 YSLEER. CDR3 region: CASSQEAGGPGELFF. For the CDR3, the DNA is TGCGCCAGCAGCCAAGAGGCGGGGGGGCCCGGGGAGCTGTTTTTT.

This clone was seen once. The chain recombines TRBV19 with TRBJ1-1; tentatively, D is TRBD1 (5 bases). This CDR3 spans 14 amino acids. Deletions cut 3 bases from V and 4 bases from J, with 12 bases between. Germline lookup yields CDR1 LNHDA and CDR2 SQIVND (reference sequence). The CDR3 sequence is CASSIPGQTTEAFF. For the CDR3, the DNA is TGTGCCAGTAGTATTCCCGGACAAACCACTGAAGCTTTCTTT.

Written as DNA, the CDR3 is TGCGCCAGCAGCTCCGGACAGAACCGTTCACCCCTCCACTTT. Protein sequence: CASSSGQNRSPLHF. V and J are TRBV5-1 and TRBJ1-6; D might be TRBD1 (6 bases). The CDR3 is made up of 14 amino acids. CDR1 and CDR2 (germline): SGHRS, YFSETQ. V shed 3 bases and J shed 9 bases, with 13 bases lying between them.

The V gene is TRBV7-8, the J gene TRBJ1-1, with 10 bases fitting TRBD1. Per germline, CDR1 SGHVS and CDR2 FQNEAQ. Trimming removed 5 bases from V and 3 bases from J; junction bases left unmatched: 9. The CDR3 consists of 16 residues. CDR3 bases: TGTGCCAGCAGCCTCCCGACAGGGGGCACTGACACTGAAGCTTTCTTT. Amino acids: CASSLPTGGTDTEAFF.

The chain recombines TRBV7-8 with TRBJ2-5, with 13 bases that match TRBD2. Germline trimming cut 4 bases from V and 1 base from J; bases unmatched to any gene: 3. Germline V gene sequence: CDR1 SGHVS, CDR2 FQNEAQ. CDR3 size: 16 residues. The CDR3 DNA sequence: TGTGCCAGCAGCTATGGACTAGCGGGGGTCCAAGAGACCCAGTACTTC. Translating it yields CASSYGLAGVQETQYF.

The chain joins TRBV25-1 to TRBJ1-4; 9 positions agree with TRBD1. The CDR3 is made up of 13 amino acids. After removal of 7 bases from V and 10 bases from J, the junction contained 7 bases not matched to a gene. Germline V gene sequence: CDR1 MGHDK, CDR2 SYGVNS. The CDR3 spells CASTRDRVGKLFF. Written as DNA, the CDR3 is TGTGCCAGCACCCGGGACAGGGTTGGAAAACTGTTTTTT. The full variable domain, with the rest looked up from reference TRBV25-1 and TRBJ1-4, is EADIYQTPRYLVIGTGKKITLECSQTMGHDKMYWYQQDPGMELHLIHYSYGVNSTEKGDLSSESTVSRIRTEHFPLTLESARPSHTSQYLCASTRDRVGKLFFGSGTQLSVL.

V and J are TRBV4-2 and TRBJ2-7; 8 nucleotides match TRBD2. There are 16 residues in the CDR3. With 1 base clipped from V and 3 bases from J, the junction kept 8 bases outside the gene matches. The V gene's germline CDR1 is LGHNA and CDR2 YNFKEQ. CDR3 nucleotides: TGTGCCAGCAGCCAAGCCCCCGGTCGGGGGGGCTACGAGCAGTACTTC. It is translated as CASSQAPGRGGYEQYF.

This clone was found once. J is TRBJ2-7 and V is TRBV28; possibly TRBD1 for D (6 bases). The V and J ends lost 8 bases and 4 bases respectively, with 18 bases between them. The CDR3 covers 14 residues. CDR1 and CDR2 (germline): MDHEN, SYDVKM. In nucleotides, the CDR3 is TGTGCCAGCGGCCCTTCGGGCAGGGGTTACGAGCAGTACTTC. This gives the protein CASGPSGRGYEQYF.

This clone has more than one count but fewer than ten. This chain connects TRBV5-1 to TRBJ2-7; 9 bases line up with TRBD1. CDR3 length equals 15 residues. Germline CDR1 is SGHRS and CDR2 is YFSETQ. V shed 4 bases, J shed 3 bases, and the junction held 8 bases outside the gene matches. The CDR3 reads CASSEPGTGHYEQYF. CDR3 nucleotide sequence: TGCGCCAGCAGCGAACCCGGGACAGGGCACTACGAGCAGTACTTC.

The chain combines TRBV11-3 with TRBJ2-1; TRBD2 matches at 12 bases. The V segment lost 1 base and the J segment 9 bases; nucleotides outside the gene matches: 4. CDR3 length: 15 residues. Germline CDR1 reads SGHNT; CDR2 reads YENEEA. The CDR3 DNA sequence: TGTGCCAGCAGCTTAGGGCTAGCGGGGGGGACTGAGCAGTTCTTC. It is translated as CASSLGLAGGTEQFF.

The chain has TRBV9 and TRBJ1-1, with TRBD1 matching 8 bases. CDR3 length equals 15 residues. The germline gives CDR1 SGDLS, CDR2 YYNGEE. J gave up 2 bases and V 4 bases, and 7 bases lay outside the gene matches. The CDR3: CASSPRQGSNTEAFF. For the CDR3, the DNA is TGTGCCAGCAGCCCCCGACAGGGGTCTAACACTGAAGCTTTCTTT.